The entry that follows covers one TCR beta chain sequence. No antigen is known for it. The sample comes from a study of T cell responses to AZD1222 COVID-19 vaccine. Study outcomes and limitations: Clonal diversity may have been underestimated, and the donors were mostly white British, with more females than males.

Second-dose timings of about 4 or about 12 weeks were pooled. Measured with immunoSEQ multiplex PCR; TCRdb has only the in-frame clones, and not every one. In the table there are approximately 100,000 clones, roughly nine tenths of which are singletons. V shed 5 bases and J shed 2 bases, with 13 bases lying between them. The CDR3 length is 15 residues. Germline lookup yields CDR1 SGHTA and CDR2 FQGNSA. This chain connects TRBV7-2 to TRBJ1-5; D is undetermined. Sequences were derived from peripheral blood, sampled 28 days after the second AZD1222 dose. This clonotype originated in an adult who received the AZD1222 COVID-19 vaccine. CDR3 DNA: TGTGCCAGCAGCCGGACTTTAATCGGCAATCAGCCCCAGCATTTT. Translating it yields CASSRTLIGNQPQHF.